This T cell receptor beta chain emerged from a study of blood T cell repertoires in COVID-19. Whole-study context: The United States, Italy and Spain provided the acute and convalescent COVID-19 samples. The cDNA or gDNA used as material had been derived from T cells, B-cell-depleted T cells, or PBMCs.

Authors' data handling: Reference gene primer amplification yielded estimated nucleated cell counts. Here immunoSEQ multiplex PCR was the method, and the copy in TCRdb shows in-frame clones only, minus some. Clonal size and the V and J genes are those of that table, whereas D and trimming came from the DNA. The profile shows 130,000 to 150,000 clones, around 84% of them singletons. The CDR3 sequence is 16 residues long. Germline V gene sequence: CDR1 LGHDT, CDR2 YNNKEL (reference sequence). V was clipped by 0 bases and J by 7 bases, with 13 bases between them. This TCR was recovered from a human donor in a cohort sampled during active COVID-19. The chain is built from TRBV3-1 (or the pseudogene TRBV3-2) and TRBJ1-6; D may be TRBD1 (5 bases). Sequencing was done on a sample of peripheral blood. Written as DNA, the CDR3 is TGTGCCAGCAGCCAAGAAGGGGCCGGACGGAATTCACCCCTCCACTTT. Translating it yields CASSQEGAGRNSPLHF.